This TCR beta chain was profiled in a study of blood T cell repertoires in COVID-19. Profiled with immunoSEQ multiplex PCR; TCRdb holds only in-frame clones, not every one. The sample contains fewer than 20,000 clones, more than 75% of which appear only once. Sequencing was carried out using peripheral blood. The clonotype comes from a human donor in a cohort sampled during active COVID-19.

CDR3 residues: CASSRQAGDTEAFF. CDR3 DNA: TGTGCCAGCAGCCGCCAGGCAGGGGACACTGAAGCTTTCTTT. The rearrangement uses TRBV3-1 (or the pseudogene TRBV3-2) and TRBJ1-1, with a tentative D call TRBD1 (6 bases). The germline V gene has CDR1 LGHDT and CDR2 YNNKEL (reference sequence). V was clipped by 4 bases and J by 3 bases, with 12 bases between them. This CDR3 comprises 14 residues.